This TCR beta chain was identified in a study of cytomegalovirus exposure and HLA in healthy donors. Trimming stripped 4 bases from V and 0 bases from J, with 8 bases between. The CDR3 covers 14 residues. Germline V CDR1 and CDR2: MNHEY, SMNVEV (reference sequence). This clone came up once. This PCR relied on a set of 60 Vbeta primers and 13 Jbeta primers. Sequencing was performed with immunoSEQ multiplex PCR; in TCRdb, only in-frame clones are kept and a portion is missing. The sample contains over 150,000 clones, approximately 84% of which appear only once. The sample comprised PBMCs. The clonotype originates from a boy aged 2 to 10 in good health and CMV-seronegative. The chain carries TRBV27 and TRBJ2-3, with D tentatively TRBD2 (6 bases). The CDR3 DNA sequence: TGTGCCAGCAGTTCCGGGACTAGCACAGATACGCAGTATTTT. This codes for CASSSGTSTDTQYF.